Given below is one TCR beta chain in context. TCRdb's copy holds only in-frame clones and misses some; the assay was immunoSEQ multiplex PCR. This sample has roughly 87,000 clones, with 60% to 80% found just once. This sample was taken from a study of blood T cell repertoires in COVID-19. Overall study: T cells, B-cell-depleted T cells, or PBMCs supplied cDNA or gDNA.

This TCR was recovered from a woman between 45 and 60 years old with acute or convalescent COVID-19. Input material: peripheral blood.

The CDR3 nucleotides read TGTGCCAGTAGTATTAAACAGATGAACACTGAAGCTTTCTTT. Protein sequence: CASSIKQMNTEAFF. The V call is TRBV19, the J call TRBJ1-1, with unresolved D. Trimming removed 3 bases from V and 0 bases from J, with 8 bases in between. This CDR3 has 14 residues. The germline V gene has CDR1 LNHDA and CDR2 SQIVND (reference sequence).